The 23 T cell receptor beta chains presented below share a single source sample, sequenced in a study of shared clonotypes between healthy human individuals. Repertoires were generated with immunoSEQ multiplex PCR, while TCRdb's copy carries only in-frame clones and drops some. The data hold over 300,000 clones, with about nine tenths observed a single time. Sequenced sample: memory CD8+ T cells sorted from blood. Noted subset: CD45RO+ cells pooled with CCR7-negative TemRA cells. The receptors were gathered from a man aged 18 to 30 in good health.

The CDR3 coding sequence is TGCGCCAGCAGCATATCTTTCGGGAATGAGCAGTTCTTC. As protein: CASSISFGNEQFF. The chain employs TRBV5-1 and TRBJ2-1; D unresolved. V lost 4 bases, J lost 7 bases, and 12 bases lay in between. Germline-derived CDR1 and CDR2 are SGHRS and YFSETQ. CDR3 length: 13 amino acids.

The genes are TRBV4-1 and TRBJ1-1; TRBD1 matches 7 bases. V shed 3 bases and J 0 bases; nucleotides not matched to a gene: 4. This CDR3 comprises 15 residues. Germline-derived CDR1 and CDR2 are MGHRA and YSYEKL. The CDR3 bases are TGCGCCAGCAGCCATACAGGGGCCTTGAACACTGAAGCTTTCTTT. It is translated as CASSHTGALNTEAFF.

V and J are TRBV7-9 and TRBJ2-1, with D hard to call. Germline loops: CDR1 SEHNR, CDR2 FQNEAQ (reference sequence). The V gene lost 10 bases and the J gene lost 7 bases, with 17 bases spanning the gap. CDR3 length: 13 residues. CDR3 residues: CAIERALMNEQFF. CDR3 bases: TGTGCCATCGAAAGAGCCCTTATGAATGAGCAGTTCTTC.

The chain joins TRBV11-2 to TRBJ2-3; D uncertain. CDR3 length: 15 residues. The germline V gene encodes CDR1 SGHAT and CDR2 FQNNGV. V lost 5 bases and J 2 bases, leaving 14 bases between the germline ends. CDR3 loop: CASSARASPTDTQYF. In nucleotides, the CDR3 is TGTGCCAGCAGCGCTAGGGCTAGTCCCACAGATACGCAGTATTTT. The full variable domain, in which reference TRBV11-2 and TRBJ2-3 provide the parts outside the CDR3, is EAGVAQSPRYKIIEKRQSVAFWCNPISGHATLYWYQQILGQGPKLLIQFQNNGVVDDSQLPKDRFSAERLKGVDSTLKIQPAKLEDSAVYLCASSARASPTDTQYFGPGTRLTVL.

This clone appeared a few times. This chain joins TRBV4-1 and TRBJ1-1; TRBD1 matches 8 bases. Per the germline V gene, CDR1 is MGHRA and CDR2 is YSYEKL. J was trimmed by 1 base and V by 4 bases; bases with no gene match: 2. The length of the CDR3 is 14 residues. In nucleotides, the CDR3 is TGCGCCAGCAGCCTGACAGGGGAGAACACTGAAGCTTTCTTT. This gives the protein CASSLTGENTEAFF.

The chain couples TRBV10-3 to TRBJ1-2; 7 bases align to TRBD1. The V gene's germline CDR1 is ENHRY and CDR2 SYGVKD. Trimming removed 3 bases from V and 6 bases from J; junction bases left unmatched: 7. The CDR3 has 14 residues. CDR3 DNA sequence: TGTGCCATCAGTGAACAGGGGTTTAGCCATGGCTACACCTTC. Its translation is CAISEQGFSHGYTF.

V and J are TRBV12-5 and TRBJ2-5; D call uncertain. The CDR3 has 13 amino acids. From germline, CDR1 is LGHNT and CDR2 FRNRAP. V shed 2 bases and J shed 5 bases, with 9 bases lying between them. CDR3 amino acids: CASGLPPGETQYF. Here the CDR3 DNA reads TGTGCTAGTGGTTTGCCCCCTGGGGAGACCCAGTACTTC.

The chain employs TRBV4-1 and TRBJ2-3; TRBD1 is a possible D gene (5 bases). Germline CDR1 reads MGHRA; CDR2 reads YSYEKL. V lost 4 bases to trimming and J lost 0 bases, with 8 bases between them. The CDR3 totals 14 residues. The CDR3 region has the DNA TGCGCCAGCAGCCCATCAGGGAGCACAGATACGCAGTATTTT. Translating gives CASSPSGSTDTQYF.

This rearrangement joins TRBV6-1 to TRBJ1-1, with 7 bases lining up with TRBD1. Germline assignment: CDR1 MNHNS and CDR2 SASEGT. V shed 6 bases, J shed 1 base, and the junction held 8 bases outside the gene matches. CDR3 length equals 15 residues. The CDR3 DNA reads TGTGCCAGCAGCCTTCTCGGGACAGCGAACACTGAAGCTTTCTTT. Protein sequence: CASSLLGTANTEAFF.

The V and J genes are TRBV19 and TRBJ2-2; D remains unclear. The CDR3 sequence is 12 residues long. CDR1 is LNHDA and CDR2 is SQIVND in the germline V gene (reference sequence). V lost 7 bases to trimming and J lost 2 bases, with 5 bases between them. The CDR3 loop is CASMRNTGELFF. CDR3 coding DNA: TGTGCCAGTATGCGTAACACCGGGGAGCTGTTTTTT.

The V and J genes are TRBV5-1 and TRBJ1-4; TRBD1 is a possible D gene (6 bases). The CDR3 sequence is 14 residues long. Germline lookup yields CDR1 SGHRS and CDR2 YFSETQ. V was cut by 0 bases and J by 7 bases, with 10 bases left in between. This CDR3 reads CASSLDGGPEKLFF. CDR3 coding DNA: TGCGCCAGCAGCTTGGACGGGGGCCCTGAAAAACTGTTTTTT.

The chain joins TRBV13 to TRBJ1-2, with TRBD1 as a possible D gene (6 bases). CDR3 length equals 15 residues. Germline CDR1 and CDR2: PRHDT and FYEKMQ (reference sequence). V dropped 5 bases and J dropped 5 bases, with 18 bases sitting between them. The CDR3: CASSHRGTFSYGYTF. The CDR3 DNA reads as TGTGCCAGCAGCCACCGAGGGACATTCTCATATGGCTACACCTTC.

CDR3 sequence reads: CASSYENPYSNQPQHF. The CDR3 DNA reads TGTGCCAGCAGTTATGAAAACCCATATAGCAATCAGCCCCAGCATTTT. J is TRBJ1-5 and V is TRBV6-6, with D hard to call. V lost 3 bases, J lost 0 bases, and 12 bases lay in between. Germline V gene sequence: CDR1 MNHNY, CDR2 SVGAGI (reference sequence). This CDR3 is 16 amino acids long.

The rearrangement joins TRBV4-3 to TRBJ2-7, with TRBD1 matching over 8 bases. The V gene's germline CDR1 is LGHNA and CDR2 YSLEER. CDR3 length: 17 residues. Trimming removed 0 bases from V and 4 bases from J; junction bases left unmatched: 11. As DNA, the CDR3 is TGCGCCAGCAGCCAAGATTCCCCCTGGACAGGGAAATACGAGCAGTACTTC. Protein: CASSQDSPWTGKYEQYF.

V gene TRBV4-1 combines with J gene TRBJ2-7; tentative D call: TRBD1 (5 bases). This CDR3 region has 17 residues. Trimming stripped 6 bases from V and 3 bases from J, with 24 bases between. The germline V gene encodes CDR1 MGHRA and CDR2 YSYEKL. The CDR3 is CASSALGTGHDYYEQYF. The CDR3 DNA reads as TGCGCCAGCAGTGCCCTAGGAACCGGACACGATTACTACGAGCAGTACTTC.

V and J are TRBV2 and TRBJ2-7; D unclear. Between the trimmed V and J ends, which lost 9 bases and 0 bases, there was a span of 18 bases. The CDR3 loop spans 15 amino acids. Germline CDR1 SNHLY, CDR2 FYNNEI. The CDR3: CASLPSLGSSYEQYF. DNA for the CDR3: TGTGCCAGTCTCCCGTCCCTGGGCAGCTCCTACGAGCAGTACTTC.

The J gene is TRBJ1-1, the V gene TRBV5-1; tentative D call: TRBD1 (5 bases). This CDR3 contains 16 residues. Germline CDR1 and CDR2: SGHRS and YFSETQ. The V end was cut by 5 bases, the J end by 0 bases, with 17 bases between. The CDR3 spells CASRLTWAGMNTEAFF. The CDR3 coding sequence is TGCGCCAGCAGGCTGACCTGGGCAGGGATGAACACTGAAGCTTTCTTT.

CDR3 nucleotides: TGCGCCAGCAGCTTGAGCAGCTTTGTCTACGAGCAGTACTTC. Protein product: CASSLSSFVYEQYF. The chain is built from TRBV5-1 and TRBJ2-7; D remains ambiguous. Trimming left V 1 base short and J 3 bases short, with 11 bases between. The V gene's germline CDR1 is SGHRS and CDR2 YFSETQ. The CDR3 runs 14 residues.

The chain employs TRBV15 and TRBJ1-5, with TRBD1 matching over 7 bases. CDR3 size: 14 residues. The V gene's germline CDR1 is LNHNV and CDR2 YYDKDF (reference sequence). After removal of 2 bases from V and 6 bases from J, the junction contained 4 bases not matched to a gene. The CDR3 protein is CATSRTQGSQPQHF. The CDR3 bases are TGTGCCACCAGCAGAACACAGGGGTCTCAGCCCCAGCATTTT.

The V call is TRBV11-2, the J call TRBJ2-7; 7 positions agree with TRBD1. Germline CDR1 is SGHAT and CDR2 is FQNNGV. The CDR3 covers 15 residues. The trim removed 5 bases at V and 6 bases at J, leaving 13 bases unmatched. The CDR3 reads CASSPRTGLRIEQYF. DNA of the CDR3: TGTGCCAGCAGCCCGAGGACAGGTCTTAGGATCGAGCAGTACTTC. The whole variable domain, filled in from reference TRBV11-2 and TRBJ2-7, reads EAGVAQSPRYKIIEKRQSVAFWCNPISGHATLYWYQQILGQGPKLLIQFQNNGVVDDSQLPKDRFSAERLKGVDSTLKIQPAKLEDSAVYLCASSPRTGLRIEQYFGPGTRLTVT.

J is TRBJ1-5 and V is TRBV2, with 10 positions matching TRBD1. The CDR3 runs to 14 residues. CDR1 is SNHLY and CDR2 is FYNNEI in the germline V gene. V was clipped by 6 bases and J by 5 bases; unmatched bases: 4. The CDR3 DNA sequence: TGTGCCAGCAGAACCGGACAGGGGGATCAGCCCCAGCATTTT. Amino acid sequence: CASRTGQGDQPQHF. The complete variable domain, with remaining parts taken from reference TRBV2 and TRBJ1-5, reads EPEVTQTPSHQVTQMGQEVILRCVPISNHLYFYWYRQILGQKVEFLVSFYNNEISEKSEIFDDQFSVERPDGSNFTLKIRSTKLEDSAMYFCASRTGQGDQPQHFGDGTRLSIL.

V is TRBV5-4 and J is TRBJ2-7; D is unresolved. Trimming took 2 bases from V and 5 from J, leaving 14 bases between them. The germline CDR1 and CDR2 sequences are SGHNT and YYREEE (reference sequence). This CDR3 region has 14 residues. The DNA of the CDR3 is TGTGCCAGCAGCTTCGAGACAAGGGTTAACGAGCAGTACTTC. Amino acids: CASSFETRVNEQYF.

This clone was counted between two and nine times. This chain links TRBV29-1 with TRBJ2-4, with a possible D match to TRBD2 (6 bases). The CDR3 sequence is 12 residues long. CDR1 SQVTM and CDR2 ANQGSEA come from the germline V gene. V lost 7 bases to trimming and J lost 9 bases, with 16 bases between them. The chain's CDR3 is CSARGIRGIQYF. As DNA, the CDR3 is TGCAGCGCTCGGGGGATCAGAGGCATTCAGTACTTC.